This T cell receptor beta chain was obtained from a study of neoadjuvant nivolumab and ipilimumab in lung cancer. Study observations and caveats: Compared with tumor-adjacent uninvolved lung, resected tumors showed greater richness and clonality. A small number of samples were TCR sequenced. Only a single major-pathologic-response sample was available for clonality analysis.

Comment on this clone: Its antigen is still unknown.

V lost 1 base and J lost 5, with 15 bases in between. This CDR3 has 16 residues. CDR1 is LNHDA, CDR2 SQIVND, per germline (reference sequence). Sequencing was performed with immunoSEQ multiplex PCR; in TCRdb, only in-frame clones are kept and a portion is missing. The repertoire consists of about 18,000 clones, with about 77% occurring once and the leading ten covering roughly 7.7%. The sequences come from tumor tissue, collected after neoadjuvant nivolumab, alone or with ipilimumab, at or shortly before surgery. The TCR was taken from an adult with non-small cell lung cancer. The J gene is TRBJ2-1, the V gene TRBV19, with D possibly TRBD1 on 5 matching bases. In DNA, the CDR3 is TGTGCCAGTAGTATAGCTAGGTTCTTAGGGGACAATGAGCAGTTCTTC. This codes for CASSIARFLGDNEQFF.